These 18 T cell receptor beta chains were sequenced from one sample in a study of glioma-infiltrating T cells. Amplification of TCR alpha and beta CDR3 regions from RNA used iRepertoire nested multiplex PCR. TCRdb reprocessed the multiplex PCR reads with MiXCR, giving one entry per CDR3 protein. The table shows roughly 120,000 distinct CDR3 sequences, with more than 20% occurring only once. Input material: glioma tissue, nonneoplastic brain tissue, or PBMCs (not recorded which). These receptors were collected from a human donor with low-grade glioma or glioblastoma, undergoing nonglioma brain surgery, or in good health (not recorded which).

In this sample, this clonotype turned up many times. The rearrangement joins TRBV6-1 to TRBJ2-7; 11 bases agree with TRBD2. V shed 7 bases and J 1 base; nucleotides not matched to a gene: 6. CDR3 length: 15 amino acids. Germline lookup yields CDR1 MNHNS and CDR2 SASEGT. The CDR3 coding sequence is TGTGCCAGCATTATGGGACTAGCGGATTCCTACGAGCAGTACTTC. Amino acids: CASIMGLADSYEQYF.

Ten or more counts support this clonotype. The chain is built from TRBV6-2 or TRBV6-3 and TRBJ2-7, with D unclear. V was clipped by 2 bases and J by 2 bases, with 1 base between them. The germline CDR1 and CDR2 sequences are MNHEY and SVGEGT. CDR3 length: 11 amino acids. The DNA for the CDR3 is TGTGCCAGCAGTTACGCCTACGAGCAGTACTTC. Translation gives CASSYAYEQYF.

There are many counts of this clonotype. This chain uses TRBV3-1 with TRBJ2-2, with 9 bases matching TRBD2. Germline loops: CDR1 LGHDT, CDR2 YNNKEL (reference sequence). The CDR3 is 18 residues long. The J segment lost 2 bases and the V segment lost 3 bases, leaving 10 bases of the junction unmatched. The CDR3 spells CASSQGGAGGPNTGELFF. The DNA for the CDR3 is TGTGCCAGCAGCCAGGGTGGAGCGGGAGGCCCAAACACCGGGGAGCTGTTTTTT.

This clonotype has a count of ten or more. The V call is TRBV20-1, the J call TRBJ2-1; TRBD1 aligns across 9 bases. Germline-derived CDR1 and CDR2 are DFQATT and SNEGSKA (reference sequence). The CDR3 is 16 amino acids. J lost 6 bases, V lost 4 bases, and 13 bases had no gene match. In DNA, the CDR3 is TGCAGTGCTAAGGTAGCCGGGACAGGGCAAGGCAATGAGCAGTTCTTC. The encoded protein is CSAKVAGTGQGNEQFF.

This clonotype has a handful of counts. The chain recombines TRBV19 with TRBJ2-7; D is unclear. V dropped 2 bases and J dropped 4 bases, with 9 bases sitting between them. CDR3 length equals 13 residues. From germline, CDR1 is LNHDA and CDR2 SQIVND (reference sequence). DNA for the CDR3: TGTGCCAGTAGTATACAGGATTTTTACGAGCAGTACTTC. Amino acid sequence: CASSIQDFYEQYF.

This clonotype was found many times. This chain joins TRBV7-2 and TRBJ1-4; no clear D gene. The CDR3 extends over 14 amino acids. V shed 5 bases and J shed 0 bases, with 7 bases lying between them. The germline gives CDR1 SGHTA, CDR2 FQGNSA. CDR3 DNA sequence: TGTGCCAGCAGCCCATCTGCAACTAATGAAAAACTGTTTTTT. Translating it yields CASSPSATNEKLFF.

This clonotype was counted ten times or more. The chain links TRBV2 to TRBJ2-7; 7 bases agree with TRBD1. This CDR3 contains 15 residues. The junction had 11 bases not matched to a gene; V was cut back by 6 bases and J by 3 bases. Germline loops: CDR1 SNHLY, CDR2 FYNNEI. The CDR3 bases are TGTGCCAGCAGCCAACCTCGACAGGGCAACTACGAGCAGTACTTC. Residues: CASSQPRQGNYEQYF.

A few counts support this clonotype. With a much larger clone just one base away, this may be a read error. The chain recombines TRBV6-2 or TRBV6-3 with TRBJ1-4; possible D gene TRBD1, 6 bases. Trimming cost V 7 bases and J 8 bases, with 8 bases left between them. Germline values: CDR1 MNHEY, CDR2 SVGEGT. There are 11 residues in the CDR3. CDR3 bases: TGTGCCAGCACTACAGGGGAAAAACTGTTTTTT. Translated: CASTTGEKLFF.

Worth noting for this clonotype: Given a much more abundant clone one base away, this may be a read error. The rearrangement links TRBV4-1 to TRBJ2-7; TRBD1 agrees at 7 bases. The J segment lost 3 bases and the V segment lost 6 bases, leaving 11 bases of the junction unmatched. CDR1 is MGHRA, CDR2 YSYEKL, per germline. The CDR3 sequence is 15 residues long. DNA of the CDR3: TGCGCCAGCAGACGCCGACCGGGACAGAGCTACGAGCAGTACTTC. Translated: CASRRRPGQSYEQYF.

In this sample, this clonotype turned up many times. The chain employs TRBV19 and TRBJ2-3; the D gene is possibly TRBD1 (5 bases). The V end lost 5 bases, the J end lost 5 bases, and 14 bases lay between the germline ends. The CDR3 sequence is 14 residues long. Germline values: CDR1 LNHDA, CDR2 SQIVND (reference sequence). This chain's CDR3 is CASSQDKVVDTQYF. The CDR3 DNA follows: TGTGCCAGTAGTCAGGACAAAGTGGTAGATACGCAGTATTTT.

This clonotype has only a few counts. J is TRBJ2-4 and V is TRBV19; no reliable D call. Per the germline V gene, CDR1 is LNHDA and CDR2 is SQIVND (reference sequence). The CDR3 is made up of 14 amino acids. The V and J ends lost 5 bases and 8 bases respectively, with 16 bases between them. CDR3 DNA sequence: TGTGCCAGTAGTCCTTTCCAGCAATTTGACATTCAGTACTTC. This codes for CASSPFQQFDIQYF.

Points on this clonotype: Since a much larger clone is just one base distant, this may be a read error. The chain joins TRBV10-3 to TRBJ1-1; no firm D call. CDR3 length: 15 residues. Germline V gene lookup returns CDR1 ENHRY and CDR2 SYGVKD. The CDR3 here is CAISESREANTEASF. CDR3 sequence (DNA): TGTGCCATCAGTGAGTCGAGGGAGGCGAACACTGAAGCTTCCTTT.

This clonotype was picked up a small number of times. The V gene is TRBV4-1, the J gene TRBJ2-3; 10 nucleotides align to TRBD2. Germline V gene lookup returns CDR1 MGHRA and CDR2 YSYEKL. The CDR3 runs to 15 residues. The V gene end was trimmed by 3 bases and the J gene end by 4 bases; junction bases not matched to a gene: 4. The CDR3 DNA sequence: TGCGCCAGCAGCCAGGTTGGACTAGCGGCAGATACGCAGTATTTT. Translated, it gives CASSQVGLAADTQYF.

Remarks on this clonotype: This may be a read error: a much more frequent sequence differs by one nucleotide. The rearrangement joins TRBV7-6 to TRBJ1-6; 7 bases fit TRBD1. CDR1 and CDR2 (germline): SGHVS, FNYEAQ. The CDR3 runs to 15 residues. Here the CDR3 DNA reads TGTGCCAGCAGCTTTGGACAGGCAAGCAATTCACACCTCCACTTT. The encoded protein is CASSFGQASNSHLHF.

This clonotype was found once. Possible read error: a much larger clone is one base away. The rearrangement joins TRBV4-2 to TRBJ2-3; D possibly corresponds to TRBD2 (5 bases). The CDR3 is made up of 19 amino acids. Germline CDR1 is LGHNA and CDR2 is YNFKEQ. Trimming shortened V by 0 bases and J by 2 bases, and 21 bases separated the two germline ends. CDR3 sequence reads: CASSQELFGRGSITDTQYF. The CDR3 DNA sequence: TGTGCCAGCAGCCAAGAGCTTTTTGGTCGCGGGTCTATCACAGATACGCAGTATTTT.

This clonotype came up many times. The CDR3 loop is CASTTTGGAYNEQFF. Written as DNA, the CDR3 is TGTGCCAGCACCACAACGGGGGGCGCCTACAATGAGCAGTTCTTC. This chain uses TRBV12-3 or TRBV12-4 with TRBJ2-1, with D tentatively TRBD2 (7 bases). Trimming cost V 7 bases and J 2 bases, with 15 bases left between them. CDR3 size: 15 residues.

This clonotype came up many times. This chain connects TRBV28 to TRBJ2-3; D not resolved. The germline V and J ends were trimmed by 3 bases and 4 bases, with 11 bases remaining between them. Germline loops: CDR1 MDHEN, CDR2 SYDVKM. The CDR3 covers 14 residues. CDR3 DNA: TGTGCCAGCAGTTTTCGTGGGATCTCAGATACGCAGTATTTT. This translates into CASSFRGISDTQYF.

The chain links TRBV11-2 to TRBJ2-7, with D possibly matching TRBD1 (6 bases). There are 14 residues in the CDR3. Per germline, CDR1 SGHAT and CDR2 FQNNGV. Trimming removed 2 bases at V and 5 bases at J, with 13 bases between. This CDR3 is CASSLLRGGHEQYF. The CDR3 coding sequence is TGTGCCAGCAGCTTACTCAGGGGCGGACACGAGCAGTACTTC.